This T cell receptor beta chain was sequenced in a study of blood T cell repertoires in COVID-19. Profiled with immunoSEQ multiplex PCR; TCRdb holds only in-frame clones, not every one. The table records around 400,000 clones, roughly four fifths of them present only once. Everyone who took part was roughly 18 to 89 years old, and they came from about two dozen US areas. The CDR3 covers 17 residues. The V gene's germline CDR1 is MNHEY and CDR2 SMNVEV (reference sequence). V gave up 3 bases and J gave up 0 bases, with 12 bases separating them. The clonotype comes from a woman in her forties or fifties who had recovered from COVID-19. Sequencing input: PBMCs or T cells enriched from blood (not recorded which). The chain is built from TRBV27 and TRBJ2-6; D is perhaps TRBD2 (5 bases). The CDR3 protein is CASSFEGINSGANVLTF. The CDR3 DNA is TGTGCCAGCAGTTTCGAGGGTATTAACTCTGGGGCCAACGTCCTGACTTTC.